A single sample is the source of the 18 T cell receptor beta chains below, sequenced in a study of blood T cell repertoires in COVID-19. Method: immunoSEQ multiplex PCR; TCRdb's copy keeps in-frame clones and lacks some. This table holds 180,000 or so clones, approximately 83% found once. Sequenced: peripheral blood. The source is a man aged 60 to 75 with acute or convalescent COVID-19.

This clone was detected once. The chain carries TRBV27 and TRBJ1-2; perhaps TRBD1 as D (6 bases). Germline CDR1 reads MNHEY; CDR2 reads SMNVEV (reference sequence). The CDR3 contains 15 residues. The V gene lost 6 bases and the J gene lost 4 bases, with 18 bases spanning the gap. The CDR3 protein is CASRGAVGETYGYTF. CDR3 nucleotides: TGTGCCAGCAGGGGGGCGGTTGGGGAAACCTATGGCTACACCTTC.

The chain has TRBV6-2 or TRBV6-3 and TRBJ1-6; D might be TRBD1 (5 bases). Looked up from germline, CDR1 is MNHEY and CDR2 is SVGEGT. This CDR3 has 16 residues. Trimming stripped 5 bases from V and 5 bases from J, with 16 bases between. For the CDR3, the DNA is TGTGCCAGCAGTCGCGCCCCCGGGACTAATAATTCACCCCTCCACTTT. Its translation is CASSRAPGTNNSPLHF.

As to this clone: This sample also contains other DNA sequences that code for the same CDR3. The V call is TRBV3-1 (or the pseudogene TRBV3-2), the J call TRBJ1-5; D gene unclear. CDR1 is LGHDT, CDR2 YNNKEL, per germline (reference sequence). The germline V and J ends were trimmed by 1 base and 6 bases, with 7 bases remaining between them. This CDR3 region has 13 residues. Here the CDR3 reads CASSQVGSQPQHF. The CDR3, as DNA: TGTGCCAGCAGCCAAGTCGGGTCTCAGCCCCAGCATTTT.

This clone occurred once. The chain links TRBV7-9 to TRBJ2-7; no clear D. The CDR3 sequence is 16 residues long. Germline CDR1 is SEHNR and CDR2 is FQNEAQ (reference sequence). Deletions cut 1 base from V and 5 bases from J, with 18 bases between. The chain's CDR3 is CASSLERSPPGHEQYF. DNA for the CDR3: TGTGCCAGCAGCTTAGAAAGAAGTCCCCCTGGCCACGAGCAGTACTTC.

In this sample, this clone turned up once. The CDR3 protein is CASSLAGGNTQYF. CDR3 coding DNA: TGTGCCAGCAGTCTAGCGGGAGGTAATACGCAGTATTTT. The chain recombines TRBV6-4 with TRBJ2-3; 11 bases map to TRBD2. The CDR3 length is 13 residues. J lost 7 bases, V lost 5 bases, and 2 bases had no gene match. Per germline, CDR1 MRHNA and CDR2 SNTAGT.

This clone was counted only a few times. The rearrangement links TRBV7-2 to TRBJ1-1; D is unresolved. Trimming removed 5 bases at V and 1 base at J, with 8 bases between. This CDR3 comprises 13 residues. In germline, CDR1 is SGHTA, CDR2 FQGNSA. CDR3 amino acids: CASSIQRNTEAFF. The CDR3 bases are TGTGCCAGCAGCATACAGAGGAACACTGAAGCTTTCTTT.

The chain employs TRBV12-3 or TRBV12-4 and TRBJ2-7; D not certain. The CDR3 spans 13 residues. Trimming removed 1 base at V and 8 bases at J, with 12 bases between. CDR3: CASSLEPPPKQYF. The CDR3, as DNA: TGTGCCAGCAGTTTAGAGCCCCCCCCCAAGCAGTACTTC.

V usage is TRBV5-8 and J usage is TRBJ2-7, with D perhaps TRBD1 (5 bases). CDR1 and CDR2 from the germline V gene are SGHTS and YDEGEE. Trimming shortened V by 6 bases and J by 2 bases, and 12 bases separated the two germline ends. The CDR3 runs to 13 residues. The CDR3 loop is CASTLTVPYEQYF. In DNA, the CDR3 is TGTGCCAGCACCCTGACAGTACCCTACGAGCAGTACTTC.

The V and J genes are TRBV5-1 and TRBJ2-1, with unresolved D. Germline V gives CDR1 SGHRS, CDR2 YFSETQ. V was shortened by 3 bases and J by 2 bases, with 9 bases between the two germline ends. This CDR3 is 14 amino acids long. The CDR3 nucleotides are TGCGCCAGCAGCTCCGACGGAGCCTACAATGAGCAGTTCTTC. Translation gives CASSSDGAYNEQFF.

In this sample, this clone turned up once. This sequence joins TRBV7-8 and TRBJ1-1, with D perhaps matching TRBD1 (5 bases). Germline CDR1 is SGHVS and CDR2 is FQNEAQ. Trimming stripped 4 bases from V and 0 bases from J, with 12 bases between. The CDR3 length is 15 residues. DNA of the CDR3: TGTGCCAGCAGCTACCCCCGGGGGGTGAACACTGAAGCTTTCTTT. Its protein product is CASSYPRGVNTEAFF.

The CDR3 bases are TGTGCCAGCAGTTTACTACTAGCGGGAGGCCGGACCGGGGAGCTGTTTTTT. Translated, it gives CASSLLLAGGRTGELFF. This sequence joins TRBV27 and TRBJ2-2, with 12 positions matching TRBD2. The CDR3 sequence is 17 residues long. Germline V gene lookup returns CDR1 MNHEY and CDR2 SMNVEV (reference sequence). J was trimmed by 5 bases and V by 2 bases; bases with no gene match: 6.

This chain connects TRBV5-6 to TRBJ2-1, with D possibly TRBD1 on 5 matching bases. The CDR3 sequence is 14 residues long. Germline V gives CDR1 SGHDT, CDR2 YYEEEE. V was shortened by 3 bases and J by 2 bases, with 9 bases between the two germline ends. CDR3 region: CASSSVGAYNEQFF. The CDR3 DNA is TGTGCCAGCAGCTCGGTAGGGGCCTACAATGAGCAGTTCTTC.

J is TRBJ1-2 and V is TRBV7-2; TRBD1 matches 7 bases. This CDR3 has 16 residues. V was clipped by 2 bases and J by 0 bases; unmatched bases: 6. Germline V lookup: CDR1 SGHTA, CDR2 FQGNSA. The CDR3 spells CASSLMAGGPNYGYTF. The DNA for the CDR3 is TGTGCCAGCAGCTTAATGGCAGGGGGGCCTAACTATGGCTACACCTTC.

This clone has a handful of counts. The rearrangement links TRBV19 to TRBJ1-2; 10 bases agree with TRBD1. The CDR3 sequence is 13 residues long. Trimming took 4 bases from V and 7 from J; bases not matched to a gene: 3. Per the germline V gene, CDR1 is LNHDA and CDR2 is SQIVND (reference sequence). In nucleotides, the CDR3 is TGTGCCAGTAGTAGGGACAGGGGATCTGGCTACACCTTC. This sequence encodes CASSRDRGSGYTF.

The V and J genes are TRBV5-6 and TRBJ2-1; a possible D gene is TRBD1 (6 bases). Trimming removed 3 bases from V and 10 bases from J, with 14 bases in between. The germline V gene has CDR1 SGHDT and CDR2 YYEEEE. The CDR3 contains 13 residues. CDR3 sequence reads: CASSSGTSLEQFF. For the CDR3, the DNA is TGTGCCAGCAGCTCCGGGACAAGTCTAGAGCAGTTCTTC.

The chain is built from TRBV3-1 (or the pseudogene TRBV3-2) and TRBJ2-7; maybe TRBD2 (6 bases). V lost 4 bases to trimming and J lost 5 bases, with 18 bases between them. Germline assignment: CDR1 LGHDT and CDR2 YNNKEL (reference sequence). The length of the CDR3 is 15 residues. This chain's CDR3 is CASSLSQPGVNEQYF. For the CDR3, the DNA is TGTGCCAGCAGCCTTTCACAACCGGGAGTGAACGAGCAGTACTTC.

CDR3 loop: CASSLAGEGYEQYF. The DNA of the CDR3 is TGTGCCAGCAGTTTGGCGGGAGAGGGATACGAGCAGTACTTC. The genes are TRBV28 and TRBJ2-7; 7 bases line up with TRBD2. Looked up from germline, CDR1 is MDHEN and CDR2 is SYDVKM. The junction had 6 bases not matched to a gene; V was cut back by 3 bases and J by 4 bases. The CDR3 consists of 14 residues.

The CDR3 protein is CASSPSAGIQGHNYGYTF. CDR3 nucleotides: TGTGCCAGCAGTCCGTCTGCCGGGATACAGGGTCACAACTATGGCTACACCTTC. The chain joins TRBV27 to TRBJ1-2, with a possible D match to TRBD1 (6 bases). The germline V gene encodes CDR1 MNHEY and CDR2 SMNVEV (reference sequence). V lost 5 bases, J lost 2 bases, and 24 bases lay in between. This CDR3 contains 18 residues.